The 18 T cell receptor beta chains below all came from one sample that was sequenced in a study of CD8 T cells in ankylosing spondylitis. General study findings and limits: Within ankylosing spondylitis blood, a TCR beta motif made up of seven to nine highly homologous variants appeared to be characteristic.

Which antigens these TCRs recognize remains unknown. TCRdb redid the calling of the 5' RACE reads with MiXCR, one entry per CDR3 protein. The sample carries fewer than 400,000 distinct CDR3 sequences, about 22% recorded once. Sequencing was carried out using blood, either unsorted or a sorted T cell fraction (not recorded which). These receptors all stem from a male donor with ankylosing spondylitis.

The rearrangement joins TRBV3-1 to TRBJ2-1; 14 bases line up with TRBD2. V shed 4 bases, J shed 9 bases, and the junction held 5 bases outside the gene matches. The CDR3 length is 15 residues. Germline V gives CDR1 LGHDT, CDR2 YNNKEL (reference sequence). The CDR3 nucleotides read TGTGCCAGCAGCCGACCGGGACTAGCGGGAGCTGAGCAGTTCTTC. Translation: CASSRPGLAGAEQFF.

The chain uses TRBV11-3 and TRBJ2-3; D gene unclear. Germline values: CDR1 SGHNT, CDR2 YENEEA. The CDR3 is 14 amino acids. Trimming stripped 7 bases from V and 0 bases from J, with 11 bases between. CDR3 amino acids: CASNQGGSTDTQYF. The CDR3 coding sequence is TGTGCCAGCAACCAAGGCGGTAGCACAGATACGCAGTATTTT.

The rearrangement uses TRBV10-3 and TRBJ2-2; 9 bases are shared with TRBD1. There are 14 residues in the CDR3. The germline V gene has CDR1 ENHRY and CDR2 SYGVKD. After removal of 10 bases from V and 7 bases from J, the junction contained 10 bases not matched to a gene. The CDR3 is CATDRQGDGGELFF. The CDR3 region has the DNA TGTGCCACCGACCGACAGGGGGACGGCGGGGAGCTGTTTTTT.

This clonotype appeared a few times. This sequence joins TRBV20-1 and TRBJ2-1, with D perhaps TRBD2 (5 bases). The CDR3 is 22 residues long. Trimming cost V 0 bases and J 9 bases, with 39 bases left between them. Germline CDR1 DFQATT, CDR2 SNEGSKA (reference sequence). CDR3 nucleotides: TGCAGTGCTAGAGACCTGCTAGCAGATAACCTAATGAGATCGGGTGGGATGGGTGAGCAGTTCTTC. Amino acid sequence: CSARDLLADNLMRSGGMGEQFF.

This clonotype has ten or more counts. This chain connects TRBV29-1 to TRBJ2-3; 8 bases align to TRBD1. In germline, CDR1 is SQVTM, CDR2 ANQGSEA. The CDR3 length is 13 residues. V dropped 3 bases and J dropped 6; count of bases not matched to a gene: 5. The CDR3 DNA sequence: TGCAGCGTTGACGGACAGGGCCGGGATACGCAGTATTTT. Residues: CSVDGQGRDTQYF.

The chain recombines TRBV30 with TRBJ2-3; the D gene is possibly TRBD2 (6 bases). The CDR3 is made up of 16 amino acids. The V gene lost 1 base and the J gene lost 0 bases, with 14 bases spanning the gap. CDR1 is GTSNPN, CDR2 SVGIG, per germline (reference sequence). The CDR3 loop is CAWSDYGSISTDTQYF. The CDR3 nucleotides are TGTGCCTGGAGTGACTACGGGAGTATTAGCACAGATACGCAGTATTTT.

The V call is TRBV2, the J call TRBJ2-1; 13 bases map to TRBD2. Unmatched junction bases numbered 7, after V lost 7 bases and J lost 7 bases. CDR3 length: 15 amino acids. Germline V gene sequence: CDR1 SNHLY, CDR2 FYNNEI. Here the CDR3 DNA reads TGTGCCAGCAACGCCTTGGGACTAGCGGGAAATGAGCAGTTCTTC. It encodes CASNALGLAGNEQFF.

The rearrangement links TRBV11-2 to TRBJ2-1, with 15 positions matching TRBD2. Germline V CDR1 and CDR2: SGHAT, FQNNGV. The CDR3 sequence is 16 residues long. V lost 4 bases, J lost 6 bases, and 4 bases stayed unmatched. CDR3 sequence: CASSWTSGRGINEQFF. The CDR3 bases are TGTGCCAGCAGCTGGACTAGCGGGAGGGGGATCAATGAGCAGTTCTTC.

This chain joins TRBV5-1 and TRBJ1-2; D might be TRBD1 (6 bases). The CDR3 contains 16 residues. V was trimmed by 2 bases and J by 4 bases, leaving 18 bases between them. Per the germline V gene, CDR1 is SGHRS and CDR2 is YFSETQ. CDR3 coding DNA: TGCGCCAGCAGCTTAACCGGGACACCGCGGAGCTATGGCTACACCTTC. It is translated as CASSLTGTPRSYGYTF.

This clonotype was counted a few times. The chain couples TRBV7-2 to TRBJ1-2; D unclear. The CDR3 is 13 residues long. V lost 6 bases and J 3 bases, leaving 11 bases between the germline ends. Germline assignment: CDR1 SGHTA and CDR2 FQGNSA. In nucleotides, the CDR3 is TGTGCCAGCAGTGTAACGAAGGACTATGGCTACACCTTC. This translates into CASSVTKDYGYTF.

V and J are TRBV27 and TRBJ2-7; possible D gene TRBD2, 5 bases. V was cut by 5 bases and J by 2 bases, with 13 bases left in between. Germline values: CDR1 MNHEY, CDR2 SMNVEV (reference sequence). This CDR3 has 14 residues. The CDR3 DNA reads as TGTGCCAGCAGTCGGTTCGGGGTGACCTACGAGCAGTACTTC. As protein: CASSRFGVTYEQYF.

This clonotype turned up a few times. The CDR3 region has the DNA TGCGCCAGCTACGTAGGTGGGTCAGATACGCAGTATTTT. Amino acid sequence: CASYVGGSDTQYF. This chain uses TRBV5-1 with TRBJ2-3; no clear D. Germline V gives CDR1 SGHRS, CDR2 YFSETQ. The CDR3 has 13 residues. Trimming stripped 7 bases from V and 4 bases from J, with 13 bases between.

This clonotype was observed once. This chain joins TRBV6-1 and TRBJ1-1; TRBD1 is a possible D gene (6 bases). The CDR3 totals 15 residues. The ends were cut back, 4 bases at V and 11 bases at J, with 23 bases in the middle. Germline V CDR1 and CDR2: MNHNS, SASEGT. The CDR3 sequence: CASSARRGTNSGAFF. The CDR3 coding sequence is TGTGCCAGCAGTGCCCGCAGGGGAACTAATTCCGGGGCTTTCTTT.

The table lists this clonotype with a count of one. The chain combines TRBV6-1 with TRBJ1-2; D gene ambiguous. V lost 6 bases and J lost 5, with 19 bases in between. Per the germline V gene, CDR1 is MNHNS and CDR2 is SASEGT. CDR3 length equals 15 residues. CDR3 residues: CASSPSGGRRYGYTF. CDR3 sequence (DNA): TGTGCCAGCAGCCCCTCGGGCGGGAGACGGTATGGCTACACCTTC.

The chain joins TRBV11-2 to TRBJ1-2; tentative D call: TRBD1 (5 bases). CDR3 size: 15 residues. V gave up 4 bases and J gave up 4 bases, with 16 bases separating them. In germline, CDR1 is SGHAT, CDR2 FQNNGV. The CDR3, as DNA: TGTGCCAGCAGCTCATGGGTCGGTGGGGCCTATGGCTACACCTTC. This sequence encodes CASSSWVGGAYGYTF.

This clonotype was counted many times. The chain joins TRBV10-3 to TRBJ2-5, with TRBD2 matching over 7 bases. The CDR3 contains 15 residues. The V and J ends lost 3 bases and 1 base, in that order; junction bases with no gene match: 5. Germline V gene data show CDR1 as ENHRY and CDR2 as SYGVKD. The CDR3 reads CAISDPGLVQETQYF. The CDR3 nucleotides read TGTGCCATCAGTGACCCTGGACTAGTCCAAGAGACCCAGTACTTC.

The chain joins TRBV7-9 to TRBJ1-6, with 8 nucleotides matching TRBD1. V lost 5 bases, J lost 5 bases, and 8 bases stayed unmatched. Germline values: CDR1 SEHNR, CDR2 FQNEAQ (reference sequence). The CDR3 runs 16 residues. As DNA, the CDR3 is TGTGCCAGCAGCCTCCAGGGGGCTTCCAATAATTCACCCCTCCACTTT. Translated, it gives CASSLQGASNNSPLHF.

Only a few counts were recorded for this clonotype. V is TRBV4-2 and J is TRBJ2-2, with TRBD2 matching 7 bases. The germline gives CDR1 LGHNA, CDR2 YNFKEQ. The CDR3 is made up of 17 amino acids. V shed 0 bases, J shed 3 bases, and the junction held 7 bases outside the gene matches. DNA for the CDR3: TGTGCCAGCAGCCAAGATCCTAGCGGAAAAGACACCGGGGAGCTGTTTTTT. The encoded protein is CASSQDPSGKDTGELFF.